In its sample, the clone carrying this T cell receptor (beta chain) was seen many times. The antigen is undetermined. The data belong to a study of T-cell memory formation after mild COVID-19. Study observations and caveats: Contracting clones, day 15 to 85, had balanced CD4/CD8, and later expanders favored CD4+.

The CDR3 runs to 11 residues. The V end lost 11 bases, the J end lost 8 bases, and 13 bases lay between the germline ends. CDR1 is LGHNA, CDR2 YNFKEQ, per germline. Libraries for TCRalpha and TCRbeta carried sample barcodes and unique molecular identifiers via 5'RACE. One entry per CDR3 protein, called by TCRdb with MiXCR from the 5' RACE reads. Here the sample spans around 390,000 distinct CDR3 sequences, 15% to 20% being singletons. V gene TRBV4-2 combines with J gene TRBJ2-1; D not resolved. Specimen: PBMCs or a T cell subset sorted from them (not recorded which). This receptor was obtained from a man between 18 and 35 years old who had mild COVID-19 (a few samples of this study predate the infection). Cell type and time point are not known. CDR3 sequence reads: CAFGSLDEQFF. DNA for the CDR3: TGTGCCTTCGGCTCCCTCGATGAGCAGTTCTTC.